These T cell receptor beta chains were read from a single sample in a study of shared clonotypes between healthy human individuals. The assay was immunoSEQ multiplex PCR, and TCRdb's table has in-frame clones only and misses some. The sample records hundreds of thousands of clones, just over 90% being singletons. The sequenced sample was naive CD8+ T cells sorted from blood. All receptors come from a man under 40 in good health. Both conserved end residues are trimmed from each CDR3.

V gene: TRBV4-3
CDR3 length: 13
J gene: TRBJ2-1
CDR3 protein: ASSQDRGSYNEQF

V gene: TRBV27
CDR3 length: 12
J gene: TRBJ1-1
CDR3 protein: ASKSPGSLNEAF

V gene: TRBV27
CDR3 length: 13
J gene: TRBJ2-2
CDR3 protein: ASGADRGYTGELF

V gene: TRBV11-2
CDR3 length: 13
J gene: TRBJ2-5
CDR3 protein: ASSPGGAGTETQY

V gene: TRBV10-2
CDR3 length: 11
J gene: TRBJ2-1
CDR3 protein: ASSIGGINEQF

V gene: TRBV6-5
CDR3 length: 14
J gene: TRBJ1-1
CDR3 protein: ASSYLGVAGNTEAF

V gene: TRBV7-9
CDR3 length: 11
J gene: TRBJ2-7
CDR3 protein: ASSPEPSYEQY

V gene: TRBV30
CDR3 length: 10
J gene: TRBJ1-2
CDR3 protein: AWSVGVGGYT

V gene: TRBV13
CDR3 length: 13
J gene: TRBJ2-3
CDR3 protein: ASSDAVSGKDTQY

V gene: TRBV5-6
CDR3 length: 15
J gene: TRBJ2-2
CDR3 protein: ASSDPPFGVNTGELF

V gene: TRBV9
CDR3 length: 13
J gene: TRBJ2-1
CDR3 protein: ASSVGEIADNEQF

V gene: TRBV6-9
CDR3 length: 9
J gene: TRBJ2-7
CDR3 protein: ASASLYEQY

V gene: TRBV7-2
CDR3 length: 12
J gene: TRBJ2-7
CDR3 protein: ASSAMTGAYEQY

V gene: TRBV7-2
CDR3 length: 11
J gene: TRBJ2-7
CDR3 protein: ASSWGSGYEQY

V gene: TRBV19
CDR3 length: 13
J gene: TRBJ2-7
CDR3 protein: ASSPGAGAAYEQY

V gene: TRBV5-4
CDR3 length: 12
J gene: TRBJ2-7
CDR3 protein: ASSYDSASYEQY

V gene: TRBV27
CDR3 length: 13
J gene: TRBJ1-4
CDR3 protein: ASSLWEGARGKLF

V gene: TRBV2
CDR3 length: 14
J gene: TRBJ2-1
CDR3 protein: ASSEASGLANNEQF

V gene: TRBV5-5
CDR3 length: 13
J gene: TRBJ2-7
CDR3 protein: ASSLTSSGIYEQY

V gene: TRBV6-7
CDR3 length: 14
J gene: TRBJ1-5
CDR3 protein: ASSYLKGRSNQPQH

V gene: TRBV5-5
CDR3 length: 13
J gene: TRBJ2-7
CDR3 protein: ASSLNSGGTYEQY

V gene: TRBV7-9
CDR3 length: 14
J gene: TRBJ2-7
CDR3 protein: ASSLGWGRSSYEQY

V gene: TRBV11-3
CDR3 length: 13
J gene: TRBJ2-5
CDR3 protein: ASSLAGDREETQY

V gene: TRBV2
CDR3 length: 12
J gene: TRBJ2-7
CDR3 protein: ASSEVGNSDEQY

V gene: TRBV5-6
CDR3 length: 12
J gene: TRBJ2-7
CDR3 protein: ASSLARESYEQY

V gene: TRBV19
CDR3 length: 14
J gene: TRBJ1-5
CDR3 protein: ASSIDEGRSNQPQH

V gene: TRBV30
CDR3 length: 12
J gene: TRBJ2-5
CDR3 protein: AWTSGQGLETQY

V gene: TRBV6-1
CDR3 length: 11
J gene: TRBJ2-3
CDR3 protein: ASSDWGPDTQY

V gene: TRBV5-6
CDR3 length: 12
J gene: TRBJ2-2
CDR3 protein: ASSLGRSNGELF

V gene: TRBV27
CDR3 length: 11
J gene: TRBJ1-2
CDR3 protein: ASSLGGLYGYT

V gene: TRBV11-2
CDR3 length: 10
J gene: TRBJ2-7
CDR3 protein: ASNKDSYEQY

V gene: TRBV29-1
CDR3 length: 14
J gene: TRBJ2-1
CDR3 protein: SVLGLAGRQYNEQF

V gene: TRBV5-8
CDR3 length: 13
J gene: TRBJ1-2
CDR3 protein: ASTLKSGLFYGYT

V gene: TRBV27
CDR3 length: 14
J gene: TRBJ2-1
CDR3 protein: ASRAPGTSDYNEQF

V gene: TRBV9
CDR3 length: 13
J gene: TRBJ2-2
CDR3 protein: ASILTRSRTGELF

V gene: TRBV27
CDR3 length: 12
J gene: TRBJ1-5
CDR3 protein: ASRPGQRNQPQH

V gene: TRBV7-2
CDR3 length: 13
J gene: TRBJ2-3
CDR3 protein: ASSLAFQGGDTQY

V gene: TRBV7-2
CDR3 length: 14
J gene: TRBJ2-5
CDR3 protein: ASSSWTSGSVETQY

V gene: TRBV5-1
CDR3 length: 12
J gene: TRBJ2-2
CDR3 protein: ASSFRQGTGELF

V gene: TRBV29-1
CDR3 length: 11
J gene: TRBJ1-3
CDR3 protein: SVESGAGNTIY

V gene: TRBV20-1
CDR3 length: 8
J gene: TRBJ2-3
CDR3 protein: SAPEDTQY

V gene: TRBV11-2
CDR3 length: 12
J gene: TRBJ2-7
CDR3 protein: ASSLDPGTYEQY

V gene: TRBV4-2
CDR3 length: 13
J gene: TRBJ1-1
CDR3 protein: ASSQEGGLNTEAF

V gene: TRBV19
CDR3 length: 13
J gene: TRBJ2-6
CDR3 protein: ASAGKASGANVLT

V gene: TRBV29-1
CDR3 length: 10
J gene: TRBJ2-7
CDR3 protein: SVESGTYEQY

V gene: TRBV6-1
CDR3 length: 12
J gene: TRBJ1-1
CDR3 protein: ASSDEIRNTEAF

V gene: TRBV18
CDR3 length: 15
J gene: TRBJ2-3
CDR3 protein: ASSGLKGSTLIDTQY

V gene: TRBV7-9
CDR3 length: 13
J gene: TRBJ2-1
CDR3 protein: ASRTSGESYNEQF

V gene: TRBV27
CDR3 length: 8
J gene: TRBJ1-5
CDR3 protein: ASGLGPQH

V gene: TRBV18
CDR3 length: 14
J gene: TRBJ2-1
CDR3 protein: ASSPIASGIRDEQF

V gene: TRBV7-9
CDR3 length: 10
J gene: TRBJ2-7
CDR3 protein: ASSNRADEQY

V gene: TRBV5-6
CDR3 length: 12
J gene: TRBJ2-1
CDR3 protein: ASSFGGSYNEQF

V gene: TRBV2
CDR3 length: 11
J gene: TRBJ2-7
CDR3 protein: ASIDPSPYEQY

V gene: TRBV4-1
CDR3 length: 12
J gene: TRBJ2-1
CDR3 protein: ASSHQNSAYEQF

V gene: TRBV2
CDR3 length: 12
J gene: TRBJ2-7
CDR3 protein: ASSEGQHTYEQY

V gene: TRBV27
CDR3 length: 10
J gene: TRBJ1-1
CDR3 protein: ASGQGFTEAF

V gene: TRBV6-5
CDR3 length: 12
J gene: TRBJ1-2
CDR3 protein: ASSSNHLTGGCT

V gene: TRBV7-9
CDR3 length: 12
J gene: TRBJ2-3
CDR3 protein: ASSLLLSGTTQY